The entry below gives a single TCR beta chain sequence along with its context. Its specificity is unknown. The CDR3 covers 14 residues. V shed 0 bases and J shed 9 bases, with 13 bases lying between them. Germline V gene lookup returns CDR1 SGHDT and CDR2 YYEEEE. Quantitative 5'-RACE was performed with molecular barcodes, and it yielded the TCR beta libraries. Each CDR3 protein gets one entry after TCRdb re-called the 5' RACE reads with MiXCR. The repertoire holds some 700,000 distinct CDR3 sequences, with 15% to 20% as singletons. The source of the sample is a study of CD8 T cells in ankylosing spondylitis. Study-wide findings and caveats: Reportedly, significant enrichment of disease-linked clones occurred in matched ankylosing spondylitis synovial fluid. Made up of fewer than 10 highly homologous variants, a TCR beta motif appeared characteristic of ankylosing spondylitis blood. Some motif variants had been reported before (in reactive arthritis synovial fluid and blood).

This chain connects TRBV5-6 to TRBJ2-1; possibly TRBD1 or TRBD2 for D (6 bases each). This TCR was recovered from a male donor with ankylosing spondylitis. Sequenced input: blood, either unsorted or a sorted T cell fraction (not recorded which). The CDR3 DNA reads TGTGCCAGCAGCTTGGAAGGGGGGCGCGGTGAGCAGTTCTTC. It yields the protein CASSLEGGRGEQFF.